These T cell receptor beta chains were read from a single sample in a study of control samples from healthy donors and cancer patients. Repertoires were generated with immunoSEQ multiplex PCR, while TCRdb's copy carries only in-frame clones and drops some. The data contain about 180,000 clones, roughly 89% of them seen just once; the ten biggest clones take up 1.4%. Material for sequencing was blood. The source of these receptors is a woman between 45 and 60 years old in good health. Each CDR3 is given with its conserved first and last residue. A D gene is named only where the DNA matches it firmly. The listing skips clone size in some rows; elsewhere it reads once, few, many or a size class.

clone size	J gene	D gene	V gene	CDR3 DNA	CDR3 protein
.	TRBJ1-2	.	TRBV2	TGTGCCAGCGGTCGGGCCGTGGGGGATGGCTACACCTTC	CASGRAVGDGYTF
.	TRBJ2-5	.	TRBV5-6	TGTGCCAGCAGCTTGGCCAATTTTGAGACCCAGTACTTC	CASSLANFETQYF
.	TRBJ1-5	.	TRBV7-9	TGTGCCAGCAGCGTGGGTTCGTTCAATCAGCCCCAGCATTTT	CASSVGSFNQPQHF
.	TRBJ2-1	.	TRBV7-3	TGTGCCAGCAGCTTACGGCTAGGCGGGGCTCCCAATGAGCAGTTCTTC	CASSLRLGGAPNEQFF
.	TRBJ1-4	.	TRBV10-3	TGTGCCATCACGGACGGCGCTAATGAAAAACTGTTTTTT	CAITDGANEKLFF
.	TRBJ1-2	.	TRBV28	TGTGCCAGCAGTTTCAGCAGGGACGGTGGCTACACCTTC	CASSFSRDGGYTF
.	TRBJ1-1	.	TRBV5-1	TGCGCCAGCAGCTTGGAGAGGGGCACTGAAGCTTTCTTT	CASSLERGTEAFF
.	TRBJ1-4	.	TRBV4-1	TGCGCCAGCAGCCAAGATCGAGGAGATGGGCAGGAAAAACTGTTTTTT	CASSQDRGDGQEKLFF
.	TRBJ2-3	.	TRBV9	TGTGCCAGCAGCGTAGACGGGGGCTTAGACGATACGCAGTATTTT	CASSVDGGLDDTQYF
.	TRBJ2-2	.	TRBV30	TGTGCCTGGAGGGGGGCAACCGGGGAGCTGTTTTTT	CAWRGATGELFF
few	TRBJ2-7	.	TRBV6-2/TRBV6-3	TGTGCCAGCAGTTACGGGGGCGGCGAGCAGTACTTC	CASSYGGGEQYF
.	TRBJ1-2	.	TRBV7-2	TGTGCCAGCAGCTTACAAATCTTAGGGGGTGGCGGCTACACCTTC	CASSLQILGGGGYTF
.	TRBJ2-3	.	TRBV5-6	TGTGCCAGCAGCTTGGAGGCTTTTACGCAGTATTTT	CASSLEAFTQYF
.	TRBJ2-7	.	TRBV28	TGTGCCAGCAGTCCAGTTCAGGGGACGACCGGGACCGAGCAGTACTTC	CASSPVQGTTGTEQYF
.	TRBJ1-1	TRBD1	TRBV10-3	TGCGCCGCCCGGGACAGTATGAACACTGAAGCTTTCTTT	CAARDSMNTEAFF
.	TRBJ2-5	.	TRBV25-1	TGTGCCAGCGCCTGGGGAGGGCAGGGGGTGATCCAAGAGACCCAGTACTTC	CASAWGGQGVIQETQYF
once	TRBJ1-2	.	TRBV20-1	TGCAGTGCTAATGACGGACGTGGCTATGGCTACACCTTC	CSANDGRGYGYTF
.	TRBJ2-1	.	TRBV7-8	TGTGCCAGCAGCCCCACGGGCGGGGGCCCCTCCTACAATGAGCAGTTCTTC	CASSPTGGGPSYNEQFF
.	TRBJ1-5	.	TRBV28	TGTGCCAGCAACCTCCAGACAGGTCTCCAGCATTTT	CASNLQTGLQHF
.	TRBJ1-1	.	TRBV28	TGTGCCAGCGGTGTCCTTTGGGGCGGGGGCCGGAACACTGAAGCTTTCTTT	CASGVLWGGGRNTEAFF
.	TRBJ1-5	.	TRBV15	TGTGCCACCAGCAGAGGAGGAGGGCTGACCCGCAATCAGCCCCAGCATTTT	CATSRGGGLTRNQPQHF
.	TRBJ2-5	.	TRBV4-1	TGCGCCAGCAGCCAAGAGACGACCGCCTTAGGGACCCAGTACTTC	CASSQETTALGTQYF
few	TRBJ1-2	.	TRBV28	TGTGCCAGCAGTAGTGGGGACGGCTATGGCTACACCTTC	CASSSGDGYGYTF
.	TRBJ2-1	.	TRBV5-1	TGCGCCAGCAGCTTGGGAGGCGGGGACGATGAGCAGTTCTTC	CASSLGGGDDEQFF
.	TRBJ1-2	.	TRBV7-2	TGTGCCAGCAGCTCCAGATTCTATGGCTACACCTTC	CASSSRFYGYTF
.	TRBJ1-2	TRBD1	TRBV5-1	TGCGCCAGCAGCTTGCAGGGGGCGGATGGCTACACCTTC	CASSLQGADGYTF
once	TRBJ2-2	.	TRBV3-1/TRBV3-2	TGTGCCAGCAGGACTGGGTACGCCGGGGAGCTGTTTTTT	CASRTGYAGELFF
.	TRBJ2-7	TRBD2	TRBV27	TGTGCCAGCAGTTTAACTAGCGGGGTCTACGAGCAGTACTTC	CASSLTSGVYEQYF
.	TRBJ2-7	.	TRBV18	TGTGCCAGCTCCTCTGTGGGCCTGAGTATCTACGAGCAGTACTTC	CASSSVGLSIYEQYF
.	TRBJ2-1	.	TRBV24-1	TGTGCCACCAGTGATTTGACCGGGACACAGTTCTTC	CATSDLTGTQFF
.	TRBJ2-7	.	TRBV25-1	TGTGCCCCTCGAAGGAGGTACGAGCAGTACTTC	CAPRRRYEQYF
.	TRBJ2-7	.	TRBV25-1	TGTGCCAGCAGCGAAAGTTCCGGAACCTACGAGCAGTACTTC	CASSESSGTYEQYF
.	TRBJ2-7	.	TRBV6-5	TGTGCCAGCAGTTACAAGATGGGGGGTTCCTACGAGCAGTACTTC	CASSYKMGGSYEQYF
.	TRBJ1-1	TRBD1	TRBV6-6	TGTGCCAGCAGTCCCCCGGGACAGGGTCCATCGGAAGCTTTCTTT	CASSPPGQGPSEAFF